The 32 T cell receptor beta chains presented below share a single source sample, sequenced in a study of blood T cell repertoires in COVID-19. TCRdb's copy holds only in-frame clones and misses some; the assay was immunoSEQ multiplex PCR. The table includes around 15,000 clones, 75% to 90% detected once. The sample consisted of peripheral blood. Receptors originate from a man aged 40-50 years with active or convalescent COVID-19.

This clone was seen only a few times. The V call is TRBV6-5, the J call TRBJ1-2; D perhaps matches TRBD1 (5 bases). The CDR3 totals 11 residues. Trimming pared 5 bases from V and 8 bases from J, leaving 9 bases between. Germline V gives CDR1 MNHEY, CDR2 SVGAGI. CDR3 region: CASSTGNGYTF. The DNA for the CDR3 is TGTGCCAGCAGTACAGGAAACGGCTACACCTTC.

This clone appeared a single time. For the CDR3, the DNA is TGTGCCAGCAGCTTAGACGCTTACAGGGGAGAGGAAAAACTGTTTTTT. Translated, it gives CASSLDAYRGEEKLFF. This chain links TRBV7-9 with TRBJ1-4; 7 nucleotides line up with TRBD1. Germline values: CDR1 SEHNR, CDR2 FQNEAQ (reference sequence). The CDR3 contains 16 residues. The V and J ends lost 1 base and 8 bases, in that order; junction bases with no gene match: 10.

The chain uses TRBV7-3 and TRBJ1-1; D perhaps matches TRBD1 (5 bases). Germline lookup yields CDR1 SGHTA and CDR2 FQGTGA. CDR3 length: 14 amino acids. V lost 3 bases and J lost 3, with 11 bases in between. The CDR3 DNA reads TGTGCCAGCAGCTTGGGCCAGGGTGACACTGAAGCTTTCTTT. Translated: CASSLGQGDTEAFF.

The chain couples TRBV5-4 to TRBJ2-5, with 7 bases fitting TRBD1. Per the germline V gene, CDR1 is SGHNT and CDR2 is YYREEE (reference sequence). The CDR3 sequence is 13 residues long. V shed 4 bases, J shed 2 bases, and the junction held 2 bases outside the gene matches. CDR3 in DNA: TGTGCCAGCAGCGGGGGACAGCAAGAGACCCAGTACTTC. Its protein is CASSGGQQETQYF.

The J gene is TRBJ1-4, the V gene TRBV2, with D perhaps TRBD1 (6 bases). Germline loops: CDR1 SNHLY, CDR2 FYNNEI. The V gene lost 7 bases and the J gene lost 6 bases, with 9 bases spanning the gap. The length of the CDR3 is 12 residues. CDR3 region: CASTGDYEKLFF. CDR3 in DNA: TGTGCCAGCACAGGGGATTATGAAAAACTGTTTTTT.

The chain links TRBV7-6 to TRBJ2-3, with 7 nucleotides matching TRBD2. Germline V gene sequence: CDR1 SGHVS, CDR2 FNYEAQ. Germline trimming cut 2 bases from V and 0 bases from J; bases unmatched to any gene: 5. The CDR3 totals 16 residues. CDR3 amino acids: CASSLSGAWSTDTQYF. The DNA for the CDR3 is TGTGCCAGCAGCTTAAGCGGGGCCTGGAGCACAGATACGCAGTATTTT.

The chain couples TRBV7-9 to TRBJ2-5, with TRBD2 matching 15 bases. The ends lost 4 bases at V and 5 bases at J; junction bases unmatched: 5. Looked up from germline, CDR1 is SEHNR and CDR2 is FQNEAQ (reference sequence). This CDR3 region has 16 residues. CDR3 bases: TGTGCCAGCAGCTATGGACTAGCGGGGGGGTTCGAGACCCAGTACTTC. This sequence encodes CASSYGLAGGFETQYF.

V gene TRBV5-1 combines with J gene TRBJ2-7; the D gene is possibly TRBD1 (7 bases). The CDR3 consists of 17 residues. CDR1 is SGHRS and CDR2 is YFSETQ in the germline V gene. V was shortened by 0 bases and J by 4 bases, with 20 bases between the two germline ends. CDR3 in amino acids: CASSLAGLAGGNYEQYF. The CDR3 DNA reads TGCGCCAGCAGCTTGGCCGGGCTGGCAGGGGGGAATTACGAGCAGTACTTC.

In its sample, this clone ranks as large. The chain employs TRBV5-4 and TRBJ2-1; D uncertain. Germline V gene data show CDR1 as SGHNT and CDR2 as YYREEE (reference sequence). The ends were cut back, 0 bases at V and 7 bases at J, with 8 bases in the middle. The length of the CDR3 is 13 residues. CDR3 in DNA: TGTGCCAGCAGCTTGGCCTCGGAGAATGAGCAGTTCTTC. Translation: CASSLASENEQFF.

J is TRBJ2-5 and V is TRBV12-3 or TRBV12-4; TRBD1 aligns across 7 bases. Trimming took 4 bases from V and 4 from J; bases not matched to a gene: 3. This CDR3 has 13 residues. This chain's CDR3 is CASSYYRGETQYF. CDR3 sequence (DNA): TGTGCCAGCAGTTACTACAGGGGAGAGACCCAGTACTTC.

This clone was seen a handful of times. The J gene is TRBJ1-1, the V gene TRBV29-1; possibly TRBD1 for D (5 bases). V was shortened by 4 bases and J by 9 bases, with 18 bases between the two germline ends. The CDR3 contains 13 residues. The germline V gene has CDR1 SQVTM and CDR2 ANQGSEA. The CDR3 spells CSVGTGPTEQAFF. The CDR3 DNA reads TGCAGCGTTGGAACAGGCCCGACAGAGCAAGCTTTCTTT.

There are a few counts of this clone. The chain has TRBV5-1 and TRBJ2-7; no clear D. Germline assignment: CDR1 SGHRS and CDR2 YFSETQ. The CDR3 consists of 12 residues. The germline V and J ends were trimmed by 0 bases and 7 bases, with 8 bases remaining between them. The CDR3 DNA reads as TGCGCCAGCAGCTTGGACGTGCGGGAGCAGTACTTC. Translation: CASSLDVREQYF.

The chain employs TRBV28 and TRBJ2-1; TRBD1 might be the D (6 bases). Germline loops: CDR1 MDHEN, CDR2 SYDVKM. The CDR3 is made up of 15 amino acids. The V end was cut by 5 bases, the J end by 4 bases, with 15 bases between. CDR3 nucleotide sequence: TGTGCCAGCAGTCTGCCGGGACAACCTTACAATGAGCAGTTCTTC. Its protein product is CASSLPGQPYNEQFF.

This clone showed up just a few times. This chain links TRBV5-1 with TRBJ2-4, with TRBD1 identical over 11 bases. Germline-derived CDR1 and CDR2 are SGHRS and YFSETQ. V trimming: 4 bases; J trimming: 6 bases; junction bases outside the gene matches: 3. The CDR3 covers 14 residues. CDR3 bases: TGCGCCAGCAGCCCAGGGACAGGGGGAAACATTCAGTACTTC. It translates to CASSPGTGGNIQYF.

The CDR3 is CASSPAGTGAGANVLTF. Here the CDR3 DNA reads TGCGCCAGCAGCCCAGCCGGGACAGGAGCTGGGGCCAACGTCCTGACTTTC. The chain combines TRBV5-1 with TRBJ2-6; TRBD1 matches 8 bases. Looked up from germline, CDR1 is SGHRS and CDR2 is YFSETQ. The V segment lost 4 bases and the J segment 2 bases; nucleotides outside the gene matches: 8. The CDR3 sequence is 17 residues long.

This chain joins TRBV6-5 and TRBJ2-6; D remains ambiguous. The CDR3 is 15 residues long. V lost 10 bases and J 0 bases, leaving 13 bases between the germline ends. CDR1 and CDR2 (germline): MNHEY, SVGAGI. The CDR3 here is CATQSSFSGANVLTF. CDR3 nucleotides: TGTGCCACACAGAGTTCATTCTCTGGGGCCAACGTCCTGACTTTC.

Only one count was recorded for this clone. V is TRBV6-5 and J is TRBJ1-5; D not resolved. CDR3 length equals 12 residues. Trimming removed 8 bases at V and 4 bases at J, with 9 bases between. CDR1 is MNHEY and CDR2 is SVGAGI in the germline V gene. CDR3 sequence (DNA): TGTGCCAGCGGAGAGGAAAATCAGCCCCAGCATTTT. This codes for CASGEENQPQHF.

This clone has just one count. The J gene is TRBJ1-1, the V gene TRBV30; D is uncertain. V dropped 2 bases and J dropped 6 bases, with 16 bases sitting between them. Germline V gene lookup returns CDR1 GTSNPN and CDR2 SVGIG (reference sequence). The CDR3 consists of 14 residues. The CDR3 protein is CAWSRMGGLPEAFF. The DNA of the CDR3 is TGTGCCTGGAGTCGGATGGGAGGTCTGCCTGAAGCTTTCTTT.

The chain combines TRBV7-9 with TRBJ1-1, with a tentative D call TRBD1 (5 bases). This CDR3 has 13 residues. The germline V gene encodes CDR1 SEHNR and CDR2 FQNEAQ (reference sequence). Trimming took 2 bases from V and 4 from J, leaving 8 bases between them. The CDR3 here is CASSLSGSTEAFF. CDR3 sequence (DNA): TGTGCCAGCAGCTTATCAGGGTCCACTGAAGCTTTCTTT.

The chain carries TRBV29-1 and TRBJ1-2; D is uncertain. V lost 8 bases and J lost 2, with 15 bases in between. This CDR3 contains 13 residues. In germline, CDR1 is SQVTM, CDR2 ANQGSEA. Written as DNA, the CDR3 is TGCAGCACCCTGTCGGCGGGAAACTATGGCTACACCTTC. Encoded protein: CSTLSAGNYGYTF.

The chain has TRBV2 and TRBJ2-1, with D maybe TRBD1 (5 bases). The germline V gene has CDR1 SNHLY and CDR2 FYNNEI. Trimming pared 2 bases from V and 4 bases from J, leaving 12 bases between. The CDR3 consists of 15 residues. The chain's CDR3 is CASSELSGQYNEQFF. The CDR3 DNA reads TGTGCCAGCAGTGAATTATCAGGGCAGTACAATGAGCAGTTCTTC. The whole variable domain, remainder taken from reference TRBV2 and TRBJ2-1, is EPEVTQTPSHQVTQMGQEVILRCVPISNHLYFYWYRQILGQKVEFLVSFYNNEISEKSEIFDDQFSVERPDGSNFTLKIRSTKLEDSAMYFCASSELSGQYNEQFFGPGTRLTVL.

V and J are TRBV9 and TRBJ1-2; TRBD1 is a possible D gene (5 bases). The V gene's germline CDR1 is SGDLS and CDR2 YYNGEE. This CDR3 has 13 residues. V lost 6 bases to trimming and J lost 3 bases, with 12 bases between them. The CDR3 sequence is CASTSTEDYGYTF. The CDR3 nucleotides read TGTGCCAGCACCTCGACAGAAGACTATGGCTACACCTTC. The full variable domain, its missing parts supplied by reference TRBV9 and TRBJ1-2, is DSGVTQTPKHLITATGQRVTLRCSPRSGDLSVYWYQQSLDQGLQFLIQYYNGEERAKGNILERFSAQQFPDLHSELNLSSLELGDSALYFCASTSTEDYGYTFGSGTRLTVV.

About this clone: At one boundary the junction diverges from the germline segment, which might be a read error. J is TRBJ2-2 and V is TRBV9, with 9 nucleotides matching TRBD1. This CDR3 region has 16 residues. Germline values: CDR1 SGDLS, CDR2 YYNGEE. In DNA form, the CDR3 reads TGTGCCAGCAGCGAACAGGGGGCGCAAAACATCGGGGAGCTGTTTTTT. The encoded protein is CASSEQGAQNIGELFF. Full variable domain (missing parts from reference TRBV9 and TRBJ2-2): DSGVTQTPKHLITATGQRVTLRCSPRSGDLSVYWYQQSLDQGLQFLIQYYNGEERAKGNILERFSAQQFPDLHSELNLSSLELGDSALYFCASSEQGAQNIGELFFGEGSRLTVL.

This rearrangement joins TRBV7-8 to TRBJ1-2, with D unresolved. Trimming removed 0 bases at V and 3 bases at J, with 5 bases between. Germline values: CDR1 SGHVS, CDR2 FQNEAQ. The CDR3 contains 13 residues. CDR3 loop: CASSLAGHYGYTF. CDR3 coding DNA: TGTGCCAGCAGCTTAGCTGGGCACTATGGCTACACCTTC.

This clone was counted a few times. V gene TRBV5-1 combines with J gene TRBJ2-5, with D perhaps matching TRBD2 (5 bases). Trimming pared 4 bases from V and 0 bases from J, leaving 10 bases between. Germline CDR1 SGHRS, CDR2 YFSETQ. The CDR3 contains 14 residues. Here the CDR3 reads CASSLSRDQETQYF. The CDR3 DNA is TGCGCCAGCAGCCTTTCGAGGGACCAAGAGACCCAGTACTTC.

CDR3 sequence reads: CASSSAPPDNEQFF. The DNA of the CDR3 is TGTGCCAGCAGCAGTGCGCCTCCCGACAATGAGCAGTTCTTC. This rearrangement joins TRBV3-1 (or the pseudogene TRBV3-2) to TRBJ2-1; no firm D call. The V and J ends lost 5 bases and 5 bases respectively, with 13 bases between them. Germline V gene lookup returns CDR1 LGHDT and CDR2 YNNKEL (reference sequence). The CDR3 runs 14 residues.

The rearrangement joins TRBV11-3 to TRBJ2-6; TRBD2 is a possible D gene (6 bases). The germline V gene encodes CDR1 SGHNT and CDR2 YENEEA. V dropped 5 bases and J dropped 5 bases, with 22 bases sitting between them. The CDR3 consists of 18 residues. The DNA of the CDR3 is TGTGCCAGCAGCCATCCTAGCGATCGACAAAGTCGGGCCAACGTCCTGACTTTC. It is translated as CASSHPSDRQSRANVLTF.

This chain connects TRBV6-6 to TRBJ2-7; 7 nucleotides match TRBD2. Germline lookup yields CDR1 MNHNY and CDR2 SVGAGI (reference sequence). Trimming at V came to 8 bases and at J to 5 bases, leaving 9 bases not matched to a gene. The CDR3 runs to 13 residues. CDR3 nucleotides: TGTGCCAGCCTCCCGGGGGGAGACCACGAGCAGTACTTC. Protein product: CASLPGGDHEQYF.

The rearrangement uses TRBV7-9 and TRBJ2-3; D possibly corresponds to TRBD2 (6 bases). Trimming took 1 base from V and 2 from J, leaving 13 bases between them. In germline, CDR1 is SEHNR, CDR2 FQNEAQ (reference sequence). The CDR3 runs 16 residues. DNA for the CDR3: TGTGCCAGCAGCTTAGATGGGCGGGGCCCCACAGATACGCAGTATTTT. Its protein is CASSLDGRGPTDTQYF.

This chain connects TRBV6-2 or TRBV6-3 to TRBJ2-1; D may be TRBD2 (7 bases). Germline CDR1 is MNHEY and CDR2 is SVGEGT. Trimming cost V 2 bases and J 3 bases, with 11 bases left between them. This CDR3 comprises 15 residues. The CDR3 coding sequence is TGTGCCAGCAGTTACGTCGGGGGGCGCTACAATGAGCAGTTCTTC. Protein sequence: CASSYVGGRYNEQFF.

This clone was detected only once. The V call is TRBV7-2, the J call TRBJ2-7; D gene unclear. The CDR3 runs to 14 residues. V was clipped by 1 base and J by 4 bases, with 11 bases between them. Germline CDR1 SGHTA, CDR2 FQGNSA. The CDR3 bases are TGTGCCAGCAGCTTAGGTTTCAGGCAATACGAGCAGTACTTC. Protein product: CASSLGFRQYEQYF.

The V call is TRBV2, the J call TRBJ1-2; perhaps TRBD1 as D (6 bases). CDR1 SNHLY and CDR2 FYNNEI come from the germline V gene. Trimming pared 6 bases from V and 4 bases from J, leaving 12 bases between. This CDR3 has 13 amino acids. DNA for the CDR3: TGTGCCAGCAGAGAAACAGGGAGCTATGGCTACACCTTC. Encoded protein: CASRETGSYGYTF.